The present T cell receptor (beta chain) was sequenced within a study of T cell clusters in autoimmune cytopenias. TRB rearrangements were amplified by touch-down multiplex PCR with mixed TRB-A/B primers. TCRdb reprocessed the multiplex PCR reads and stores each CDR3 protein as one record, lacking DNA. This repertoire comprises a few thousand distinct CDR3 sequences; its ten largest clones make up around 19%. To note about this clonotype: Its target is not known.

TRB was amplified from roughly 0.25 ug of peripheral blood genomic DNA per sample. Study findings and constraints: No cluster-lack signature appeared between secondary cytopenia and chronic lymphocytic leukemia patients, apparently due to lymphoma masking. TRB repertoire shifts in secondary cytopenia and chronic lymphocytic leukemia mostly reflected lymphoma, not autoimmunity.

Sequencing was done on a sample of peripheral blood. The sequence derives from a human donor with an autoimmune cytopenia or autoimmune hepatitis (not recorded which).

This CDR3 reads CASSYTGGGRYGYTF. This chain links TRBV19 with TRBJ1-2; no DNA is available, so the TRBD1 call from TCRdb remains unchecked. Germline CDR1 LNHDA, CDR2 SQIVND (reference sequence). This CDR3 has 15 amino acids.